The rows below give T cell receptor beta chains drawn from one sample of a study of blood T cell repertoires in COVID-19. Measured with immunoSEQ multiplex PCR; TCRdb has only the in-frame clones, and not every one. The sample lists a few hundred thousand clones; about 89% were seen once. Sequenced: peripheral blood. These receptor sequences come from a man aged 40-49 years who had recovered from COVID-19. CDR3s include the opening cysteine and the closing phenylalanine or tryptophan. D genes are given only for firm matches. Clone size appears in some rows only: once, few, many, or a class for an expanded clone.

cdr3_aa: CASSDSTRPYEQYF
cdr3_nt: TGCGCCAGCAGTGACAGCACTAGGCCCTACGAGCAGTACTTC
v_call: TRBV10-1
d_call: -
clone_size: -
j_call: TRBJ2-7

cdr3_aa: CASSVAGGPYNEQFF
cdr3_nt: TGTGCCAGCAGCGTAGCGGGAGGGCCATATAATGAGCAGTTCTTC
v_call: TRBV9
d_call: TRBD2
clone_size: -
j_call: TRBJ2-1

cdr3_aa: CASSPRGGLAGREGQFF
cdr3_nt: TGTGCCAGCAGCCCGAGGGGAGGGCTAGCGGGCCGAGAGGGGCAGTTCTTC
v_call: TRBV7-3
d_call: TRBD2
clone_size: many
j_call: TRBJ2-1

cdr3_aa: CASSQDGLPYEQYF
cdr3_nt: TGTGCCAGCAGCCAAGATGGACTCCCCTACGAGCAGTACTTC
v_call: TRBV3-1/TRBV3-2
d_call: -
clone_size: -
j_call: TRBJ2-7

cdr3_aa: CASSQEGTGPQETQYF
cdr3_nt: TGCGCCAGCAGCCAAGAGGGGACAGGCCCTCAAGAGACCCAGTACTTC
v_call: TRBV4-3
d_call: TRBD1
clone_size: once
j_call: TRBJ2-5

cdr3_aa: CASAGTYPGDTQYF
cdr3_nt: TGCGCCAGTGCTGGGACTTACCCGGGGGATACGCAGTATTTT
v_call: TRBV10-1
d_call: -
clone_size: few
j_call: TRBJ2-3

cdr3_aa: CASSSSRPPYEQYF
cdr3_nt: TGTGCCAGCAGTTCTTCCAGGCCCCCCTACGAGCAGTACTTC
v_call: TRBV6-5
d_call: -
clone_size: -
j_call: TRBJ2-7

cdr3_aa: CASREWSYEQYF
cdr3_nt: TGTGCCAGCAGGGAGTGGAGCTACGAGCAGTACTTC
v_call: TRBV6-5
d_call: -
clone_size: -
j_call: TRBJ2-7

cdr3_aa: CAWSGAATGGNTIYF
cdr3_nt: TGTGCCTGGAGTGGGGCAGCGACAGGTGGAAACACCATATATTTT
v_call: TRBV30
d_call: -
clone_size: -
j_call: TRBJ1-3

cdr3_aa: CASSATGTGAYEQYF
cdr3_nt: TGTGCCAGCAGTGCTACCGGGACAGGAGCCTACGAGCAGTACTTC
v_call: TRBV6-6
d_call: TRBD1
clone_size: -
j_call: TRBJ2-7

cdr3_aa: CASSQGPPWAGGENTGELFF
cdr3_nt: TGTGCCAGCAGCCAAGGGCCTCCTTGGGCAGGGGGAGAGAACACCGGGGAGCTGTTTTTT
v_call: TRBV4-2
d_call: TRBD1
clone_size: -
j_call: TRBJ2-2

cdr3_aa: CASTSGSGRETQYF
cdr3_nt: TGTGCCAGCACCTCAGGGAGCGGGAGGGAGACCCAGTACTTC
v_call: TRBV27
d_call: TRBD2
clone_size: -
j_call: TRBJ2-5

cdr3_aa: CASSLPGQGTDTQYF
cdr3_nt: TGTGCCAGCAGTTTACCGGGACAGGGGACAGATACGCAGTATTTT
v_call: TRBV5-4
d_call: TRBD1
clone_size: -
j_call: TRBJ2-3

cdr3_aa: CASSQDLRQGGGYTF
cdr3_nt: TGCGCCAGCAGCCAAGACCTTAGACAGGGTGGTGGCTACACCTTC
v_call: TRBV4-1
d_call: TRBD1
clone_size: -
j_call: TRBJ1-2

cdr3_aa: CASSPGTGGYGEAFF
cdr3_nt: TGTGCCAGCTCACCCGGTACAGGGGGCTATGGTGAAGCTTTCTTT
v_call: TRBV18
d_call: TRBD1
clone_size: -
j_call: TRBJ1-1

cdr3_aa: CSVNGGGGLGGYTF
cdr3_nt: TGCAGCGTTAACGGAGGGGGCGGTCTGGGTGGCTACACCTTC
v_call: TRBV29-1
d_call: TRBD1
clone_size: -
j_call: TRBJ1-2

cdr3_aa: CAWSPRRGTEAFF
cdr3_nt: TGTGCCTGGAGTCCCCGGAGGGGCACTGAAGCTTTCTTT
v_call: TRBV30
d_call: -
clone_size: once
j_call: TRBJ1-1

cdr3_aa: CASREDVYNEQFF
cdr3_nt: TGTGCCAGCAGGGAGGATGTCTACAATGAGCAGTTCTTC
v_call: TRBV12-3/TRBV12-4
d_call: -
clone_size: -
j_call: TRBJ2-1

cdr3_aa: CASSPKGLKHTEAFF
cdr3_nt: TGTGCCAGCAGCCCCAAGGGACTCAAGCACACTGAAGCTTTCTTT
v_call: TRBV3-1/TRBV3-2
d_call: -
clone_size: -
j_call: TRBJ1-1

cdr3_aa: CSVDRVGETQYF
cdr3_nt: TGCAGCGTCGACAGGGTTGGGGAGACCCAGTACTTC
v_call: TRBV29-1
d_call: TRBD1
clone_size: -
j_call: TRBJ2-5

cdr3_aa: CATRRSGAGEQYF
cdr3_nt: TGTGCCACCAGGCGATCAGGGGCGGGCGAGCAGTACTTC
v_call: TRBV28
d_call: -
clone_size: -
j_call: TRBJ2-7

cdr3_aa: CASSYRQRRGTEAFF
cdr3_nt: TGTGCCAGCAGTTATAGACAAAGGCGGGGCACTGAAGCTTTCTTT
v_call: TRBV6-2/TRBV6-3
d_call: -
clone_size: -
j_call: TRBJ1-1

cdr3_aa: CASSESGQGAPYEQYF
cdr3_nt: TGCGCCAGCAGTGAGAGTGGACAGGGGGCCCCGTACGAGCAGTACTTC
v_call: TRBV10-1
d_call: TRBD1
clone_size: -
j_call: TRBJ2-7

cdr3_aa: CASSTLAGETDTQYF
cdr3_nt: TGTGCCAGCAGCACCCTAGCGGGAGAGACAGATACGCAGTATTTT
v_call: TRBV7-3
d_call: TRBD2
clone_size: -
j_call: TRBJ2-3

cdr3_aa: CASSGGPFRTGELFF
cdr3_nt: TGCGCCAGCAGCGGGGGCCCATTTAGAACCGGGGAGCTGTTTTTT
v_call: TRBV5-1
d_call: -
clone_size: -
j_call: TRBJ2-2

cdr3_aa: CASSEWGEGTTINSPLHF
cdr3_nt: TGTGCCAGCAGTGAGTGGGGGGAAGGGACCACAATCAACTCACCCCTCCACTTT
v_call: TRBV6-4
d_call: -
clone_size: -
j_call: TRBJ1-6

cdr3_aa: CASYNETGGSYGYTF
cdr3_nt: TGTGCCAGCTATAACGAGACAGGGGGAAGCTATGGCTACACCTTC
v_call: TRBV21-1
d_call: -
clone_size: -
j_call: TRBJ1-2

cdr3_aa: CASTPVGASTEAFF
cdr3_nt: TGTGCCAGTACCCCGGTAGGGGCTAGCACTGAAGCTTTCTTT
v_call: TRBV19
d_call: -
clone_size: -
j_call: TRBJ1-1

cdr3_aa: CAWSVGIGLVNTEAFF
cdr3_nt: TGTGCCTGGAGCGTGGGGATCGGACTTGTGAACACTGAAGCTTTCTTT
v_call: TRBV30
d_call: -
clone_size: once
j_call: TRBJ1-1

cdr3_aa: CASSLQGVGTGAFF
cdr3_nt: TGTGCCAGTAGTCTACAGGGGGTTGGGACGGGAGCTTTCTTT
v_call: TRBV19
d_call: TRBD1
clone_size: -
j_call: TRBJ1-1

cdr3_aa: CASSAGTGDYGYTF
cdr3_nt: TGTGCCAGCAGCGCCGGGACAGGGGATTATGGCTACACCTTC
v_call: TRBV9
d_call: TRBD1
clone_size: -
j_call: TRBJ1-2

cdr3_aa: CASSSTADTQYF
cdr3_nt: TGTGCCAGCAGCTCGACAGCGGATACGCAGTATTTT
v_call: TRBV7-8
d_call: -
clone_size: -
j_call: TRBJ2-3

cdr3_aa: CASSSNGLYNEQFF
cdr3_nt: TGTGCCAGCAGTTCCAACGGACTCTACAATGAGCAGTTCTTC
v_call: TRBV2
d_call: -
clone_size: -
j_call: TRBJ2-1

cdr3_aa: CASSSPGEAGGAETQYF
cdr3_nt: TGTGCCAGCAGCTCCCCAGGGGAAGCGGGGGGGGCAGAGACCCAGTACTTC
v_call: TRBV5-4
d_call: TRBD2
clone_size: once
j_call: TRBJ2-5

cdr3_aa: CASGLVRSETQYF
cdr3_nt: TGTGCTAGTGGTTTGGTAAGGAGTGAGACCCAGTACTTC
v_call: TRBV12-5
d_call: -
clone_size: -
j_call: TRBJ2-5

cdr3_aa: CASSINRDKKEQYF
cdr3_nt: TGTGCCAGCAGCATAAACCGGGATAAAAAAGAGCAGTACTTC
v_call: TRBV7-9
d_call: -
clone_size: -
j_call: TRBJ2-7

cdr3_aa: CASSLESGAAGYTF
cdr3_nt: TGTGCCAGCAGCTTGGAATCAGGGGCTGCTGGCTACACCTTC
v_call: TRBV5-4
d_call: -
clone_size: -
j_call: TRBJ1-2

cdr3_aa: CAWSVAGRKSALF
cdr3_nt: TGTGCCTGGAGTGTGGCGGGACGAAAGAGTGCGTTATTC
v_call: TRBV30
d_call: -
clone_size: -
j_call: TRBJ2-7

cdr3_aa: CASSPRGGTEAFF
cdr3_nt: TGTGCCAGCAGCCCCCGGGGGGGCACTGAAGCTTTCTTT
v_call: TRBV7-8
d_call: -
clone_size: -
j_call: TRBJ1-1

cdr3_aa: CASSRTGGRNEQFF
cdr3_nt: TGTGCCAGCAGTAGGACAGGGGGTCGAAATGAGCAGTTCTTC
v_call: TRBV27
d_call: TRBD1
clone_size: -
j_call: TRBJ2-1

cdr3_aa: CASSSGGLGNTEAFF
cdr3_nt: TGTGCCAGCAGCTCAGGGGGACTGGGGAACACTGAAGCTTTCTTT
v_call: TRBV7-8
d_call: TRBD1
clone_size: -
j_call: TRBJ1-1

cdr3_aa: CASRAGGGELFF
cdr3_nt: TGTGCCAGCCGGGCGGGAGGCGGGGAGCTGTTTTTT
v_call: TRBV7-9
d_call: TRBD2
clone_size: -
j_call: TRBJ2-2

cdr3_aa: CASTSGVLDYGYTF
cdr3_nt: TGCGCCAGCACCTCTGGGGTACTAGACTATGGCTACACCTTC
v_call: TRBV5-1
d_call: -
clone_size: -
j_call: TRBJ1-2

cdr3_aa: CASSTPQGADTGELFF
cdr3_nt: TGTGCCAGCAGCACTCCCCAGGGGGCGGACACCGGGGAGCTGTTTTTT
v_call: TRBV7-9
d_call: TRBD1
clone_size: -
j_call: TRBJ2-2

cdr3_aa: CASSLGHFYEQYF
cdr3_nt: TGTGCCAGCAGTTTAGGACACTTTTACGAGCAGTACTTC
v_call: TRBV12-3/TRBV12-4
d_call: -
clone_size: once
j_call: TRBJ2-7

cdr3_aa: CASSLRFWGRNEQFF
cdr3_nt: TGTGCCAGCAGTTTGAGGTTCTGGGGGCGCAATGAGCAGTTCTTC
v_call: TRBV28
d_call: -
clone_size: -
j_call: TRBJ2-1

cdr3_aa: CATGQGGQTQYF
cdr3_nt: TGTGCCACCGGACAGGGGGGTCAGACCCAGTACTTC
v_call: TRBV19
d_call: TRBD1
clone_size: many
j_call: TRBJ2-5